This T cell receptor beta chain appears in the sequencing data of a study of control samples from healthy donors and cancer patients. The CDR3 loop spans 16 amino acids. Sequencing used immunoSEQ multiplex PCR; TCRdb keeps in-frame clones, though not all of them. The data contain more than 50,000 clones, approximately 94% of them singletons. The chain is built from TRBV21-1 and TRBJ2-2. TRBV21-1 is a documented pseudogene. The receptor was isolated from a woman under 30 in good health. The material sequenced was blood. The CDR3: CASSKGRQGGTGELFF. In DNA form, the CDR3 reads TGTGCCAGCAGCAAAGGGAGGCAGGGCGGGACCGGGGAGCTGTTTTTT.